The rows below give T cell receptor beta chains drawn from one sample of a study of T cell changes during pregnancy in multiple sclerosis. Assay: immunoSEQ multiplex PCR; the TCRdb copy retains only in-frame clones and omits some. The sample lists 50,000 or so clones; 85% to 90% were seen once. The sample here was CD8+ T cells from peripheral blood mononuclear cells, taken in the second trimester of pregnancy. The receptors here all came from a female donor with multiple sclerosis, enrolled in a pregnancy study. Each CDR3 is given with its conserved first and last residue. D genes are given only for firm matches. Clone size is not always given. Where it is, it says once, few, many or a class for expanded clones.

size	V	J	length	D	CDR3	DNA
-	TRBV5-1	TRBJ2-1	14	TRBD1	CASSPAGTDNEQFF	TGCGCCAGCAGTCCCGCCGGGACAGACAATGAGCAGTTCTTC
-	TRBV9	TRBJ1-1	12	-	CASSRDTFEAFF	TGTGCCAGCAGCCGCGACACCTTTGAAGCTTTCTTT
-	TRBV7-8	TRBJ2-5	15	TRBD2	CATTAGVAESETQYF	TGTGCCACCACGGCGGGGGTAGCGGAATCAGAGACCCAGTACTTC
-	TRBV7-9	TRBJ1-4	14	TRBD1	CASSTNRGLMEVFF	TGTGCCAGCAGCACAAACAGGGGGCTCATGGAGGTGTTTTTT
-	TRBV2	TRBJ2-7	14	TRBD2	CASSEWAGGGEQYF	TGTGCCAGCAGTGAGTGGGCGGGGGGGGGCGAGCAGTACTTC
-	TRBV2	TRBJ2-1	17	TRBD2	CASSGRMGLAGNNEQFF	TGTGCCAGCAGTGGACGGATGGGACTAGCGGGAAACAATGAGCAGTTCTTC
few	TRBV7-2	TRBJ1-5	15	-	CASSLTVYSNQPQHF	TGTGCCAGCAGCTTAACTGTCTATAGCAATCAGCCCCAGCATTTT
-	TRBV15	TRBJ1-2	19	TRBD1	CATSRDRESGGAEDYGYTF	TGTGCCACCAGCAGAGATCGGGAGTCAGGGGGCGCGGAAGACTATGGCTACACCTTC
-	TRBV28	TRBJ1-6	14	-	CASSLNRMYSPLHF	TGTGCCAGCAGTTTAAACAGGATGTATTCACCCCTCCACTTT
-	TRBV7-8	TRBJ1-4	16	TRBD1	CASSRGTDATNEKLFF	TGTGCCAGCAGCAGAGGGACAGACGCAACTAATGAAAAACTGTTTTTT
-	TRBV6-6	TRBJ2-1	15	TRBD1	CASSPGTGDYNEQFF	TGTGCCAGCAGTCCGGGGACAGGGGACTACAATGAGCAGTTCTTC
-	TRBV7-2	TRBJ1-1	14	-	CASRGPLGWAEAFF	TGTGCCAGCAGGGGGCCCCTCGGTTGGGCTGAAGCTTTCTTT
-	TRBV2	TRBJ2-5	16	-	CASSEIARSLFETQYF	TGTGCCAGCAGTGAAATAGCGAGAAGTTTATTCGAGACCCAGTACTTC
-	TRBV6-4	TRBJ2-2	17	TRBD2	CASSDSEAGGNTGELFF	TGTGCCAGCAGTGACTCGGAAGCGGGGGGTAACACCGGGGAGCTGTTTTTT
-	TRBV11-2	TRBJ2-3	13	-	CASSLYSTDTQYF	TGTGCCAGCAGCTTATATAGCACAGATACGCAGTATTTT
-	TRBV25-1	TRBJ2-3	14	TRBD1	CASSDEGGPDTQYF	TGTGCCAGCAGTGATGAAGGGGGCCCGGATACGCAGTATTTT
few	TRBV9	TRBJ2-3	14	-	CASSVGGGGSPQYF	TGTGCCAGCAGCGTAGGGGGAGGAGGCTCCCCGCAGTATTTT